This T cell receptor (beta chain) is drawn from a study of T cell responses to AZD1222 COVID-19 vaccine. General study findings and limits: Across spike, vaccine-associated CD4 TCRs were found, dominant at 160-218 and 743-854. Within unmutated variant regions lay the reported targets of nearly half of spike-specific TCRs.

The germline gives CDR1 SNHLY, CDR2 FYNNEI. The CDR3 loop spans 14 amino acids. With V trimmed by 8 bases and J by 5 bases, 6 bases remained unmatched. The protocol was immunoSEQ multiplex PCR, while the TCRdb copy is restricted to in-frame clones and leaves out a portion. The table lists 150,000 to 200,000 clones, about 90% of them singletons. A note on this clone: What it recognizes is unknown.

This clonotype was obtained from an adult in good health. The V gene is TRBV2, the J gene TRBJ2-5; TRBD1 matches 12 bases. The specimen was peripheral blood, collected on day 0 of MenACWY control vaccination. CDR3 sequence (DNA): TGTGCCAGCCGGGGACAGGGGGCTTGGGAGACCCAGTACTTC. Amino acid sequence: CASRGQGAWETQYF.